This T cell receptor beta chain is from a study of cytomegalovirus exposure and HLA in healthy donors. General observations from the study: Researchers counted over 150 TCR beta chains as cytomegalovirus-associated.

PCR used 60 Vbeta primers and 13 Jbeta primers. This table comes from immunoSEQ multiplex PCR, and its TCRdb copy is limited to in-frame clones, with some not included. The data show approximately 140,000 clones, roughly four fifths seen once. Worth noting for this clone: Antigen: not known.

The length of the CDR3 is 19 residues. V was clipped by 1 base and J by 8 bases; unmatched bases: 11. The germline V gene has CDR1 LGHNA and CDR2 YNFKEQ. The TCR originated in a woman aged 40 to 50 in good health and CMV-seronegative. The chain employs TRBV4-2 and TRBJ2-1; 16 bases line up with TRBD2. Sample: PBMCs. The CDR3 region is CASSQGAIPGLAGGYEQFF. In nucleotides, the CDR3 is TGTGCCAGCAGCCAAGGAGCGATTCCGGGACTAGCGGGAGGGTATGAGCAGTTCTTC.